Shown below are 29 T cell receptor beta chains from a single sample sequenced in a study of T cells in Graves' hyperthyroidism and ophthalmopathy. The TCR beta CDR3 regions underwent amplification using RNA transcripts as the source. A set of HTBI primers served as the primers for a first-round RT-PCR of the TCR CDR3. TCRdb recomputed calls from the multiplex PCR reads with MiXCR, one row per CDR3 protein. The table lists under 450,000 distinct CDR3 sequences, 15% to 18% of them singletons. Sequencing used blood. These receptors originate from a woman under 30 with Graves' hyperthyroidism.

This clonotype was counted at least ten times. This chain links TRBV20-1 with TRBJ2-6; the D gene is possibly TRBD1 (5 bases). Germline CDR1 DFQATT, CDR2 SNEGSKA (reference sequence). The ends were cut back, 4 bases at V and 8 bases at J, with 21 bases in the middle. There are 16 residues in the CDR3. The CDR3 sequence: CSATPLGQGVTNVLTF. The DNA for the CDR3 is TGCAGTGCTACTCCCCTCGGGCAGGGTGTGACCAACGTCCTGACTTTC.

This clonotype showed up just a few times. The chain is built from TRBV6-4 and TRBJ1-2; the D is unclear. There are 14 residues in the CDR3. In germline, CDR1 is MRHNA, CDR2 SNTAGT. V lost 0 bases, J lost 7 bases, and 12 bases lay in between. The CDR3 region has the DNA TGTGCCAGCAGTGACTCAGGCCTCACGGGTGGCTACACCTTC. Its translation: CASSDSGLTGGYTF.

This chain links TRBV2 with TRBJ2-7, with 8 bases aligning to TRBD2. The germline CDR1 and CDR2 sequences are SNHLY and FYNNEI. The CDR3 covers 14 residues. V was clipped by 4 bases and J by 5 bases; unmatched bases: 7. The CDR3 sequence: CASSARVAGNEQYF. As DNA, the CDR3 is TGTGCCAGCAGTGCCAGGGTAGCGGGAAACGAGCAGTACTTC.

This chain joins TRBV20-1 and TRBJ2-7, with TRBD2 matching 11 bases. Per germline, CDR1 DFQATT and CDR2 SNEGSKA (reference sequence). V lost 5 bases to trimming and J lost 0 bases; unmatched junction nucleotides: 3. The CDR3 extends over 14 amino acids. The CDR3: CSASTSGSSYEQYF. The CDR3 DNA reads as TGCAGTGCTTCTACTAGCGGGAGCTCCTACGAGCAGTACTTC.

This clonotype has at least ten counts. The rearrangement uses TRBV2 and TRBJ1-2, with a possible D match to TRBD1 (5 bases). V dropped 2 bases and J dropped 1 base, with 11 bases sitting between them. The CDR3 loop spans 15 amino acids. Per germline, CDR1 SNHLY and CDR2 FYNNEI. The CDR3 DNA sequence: TGTGCCAGCAGTGAAAGTACAGGTATTAACTATGGCTACACCTTC. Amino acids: CASSESTGINYGYTF.

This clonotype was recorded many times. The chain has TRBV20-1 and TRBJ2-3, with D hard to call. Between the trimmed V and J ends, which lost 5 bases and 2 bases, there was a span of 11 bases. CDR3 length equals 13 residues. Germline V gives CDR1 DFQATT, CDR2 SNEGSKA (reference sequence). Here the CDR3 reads CSAFPPSTDTQYF. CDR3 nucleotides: TGCAGTGCTTTCCCCCCGTCCACAGATACGCAGTATTTT.

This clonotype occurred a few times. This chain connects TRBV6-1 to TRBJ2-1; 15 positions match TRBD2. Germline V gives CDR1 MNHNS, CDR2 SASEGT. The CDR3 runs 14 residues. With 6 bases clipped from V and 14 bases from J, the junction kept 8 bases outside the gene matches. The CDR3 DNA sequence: TGTGCCAGCAGCACCGGGACTAGCGGGGGGCCCGAGTTCTTC. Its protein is CASSTGTSGGPEFF.

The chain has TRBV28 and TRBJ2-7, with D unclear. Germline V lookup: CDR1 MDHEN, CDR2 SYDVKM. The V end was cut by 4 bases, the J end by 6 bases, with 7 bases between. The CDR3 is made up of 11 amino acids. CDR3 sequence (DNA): TGTGCCAGCAGTTCTTTAGTCGAGCAGTACTTC. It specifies CASSSLVEQYF.

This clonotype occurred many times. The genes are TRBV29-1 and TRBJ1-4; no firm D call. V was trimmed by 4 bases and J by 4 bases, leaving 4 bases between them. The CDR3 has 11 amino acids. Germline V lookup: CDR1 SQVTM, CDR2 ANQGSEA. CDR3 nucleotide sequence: TGCAGCGTTGGGAGTAATGAAAAACTGTTTTTT. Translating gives CSVGSNEKLFF.

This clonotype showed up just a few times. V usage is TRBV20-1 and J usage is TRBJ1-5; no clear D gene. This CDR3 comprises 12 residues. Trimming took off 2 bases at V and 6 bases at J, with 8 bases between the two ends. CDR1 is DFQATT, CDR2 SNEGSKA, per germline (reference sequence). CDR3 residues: CSARKIGQPQHF. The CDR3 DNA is TGCAGTGCTAGAAAGATTGGTCAGCCCCAGCATTTT.

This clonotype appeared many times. The chain's CDR3 is CASSPLQFQETQYF. CDR3 DNA sequence: TGTGCCAGCAGCCCATTACAGTTCCAAGAGACCCAGTACTTC. J is TRBJ2-5 and V is TRBV27, with unresolved D. Trimming pared 6 bases from V and 1 base from J, leaving 12 bases between. The CDR3 has 14 residues. Germline loops: CDR1 MNHEY, CDR2 SMNVEV (reference sequence).

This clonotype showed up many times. The CDR3 here is CASRRTGGSGQPQHF. The DNA of the CDR3 is TGTGCCAGCAGGAGAACAGGGGGATCTGGCCAGCCCCAGCATTTT. The rearrangement joins TRBV6-1 to TRBJ1-5, with TRBD1 matching 8 bases. Trimming cost V 6 bases and J 7 bases; bases outside gene matches: 11. Germline CDR1 and CDR2: MNHNS and SASEGT. CDR3 length: 15 amino acids.

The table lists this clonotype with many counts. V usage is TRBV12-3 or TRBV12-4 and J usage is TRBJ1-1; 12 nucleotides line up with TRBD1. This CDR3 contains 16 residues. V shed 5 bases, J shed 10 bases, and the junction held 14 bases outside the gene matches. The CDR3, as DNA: TGTGCCAGCAGTGCTGAAGGGTTTGGGACAGGGGGCATAGCTTTCTTT. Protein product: CASSAEGFGTGGIAFF.

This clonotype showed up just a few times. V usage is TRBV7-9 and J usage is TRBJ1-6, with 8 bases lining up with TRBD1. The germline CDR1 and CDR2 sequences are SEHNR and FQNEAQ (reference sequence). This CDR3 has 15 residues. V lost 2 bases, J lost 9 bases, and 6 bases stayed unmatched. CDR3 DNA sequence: TGTGCCAGCAGCTTACCCCGGACAGGGCTTTCACCCCTCCACTTT. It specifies CASSLPRTGLSPLHF.

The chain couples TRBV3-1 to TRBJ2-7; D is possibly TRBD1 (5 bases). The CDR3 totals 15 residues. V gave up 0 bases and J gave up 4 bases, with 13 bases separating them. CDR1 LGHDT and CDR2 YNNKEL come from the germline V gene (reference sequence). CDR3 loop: CASSQDIQGWYEQYF. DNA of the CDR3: TGTGCCAGCAGCCAAGACATCCAGGGTTGGTACGAGCAGTACTTC.

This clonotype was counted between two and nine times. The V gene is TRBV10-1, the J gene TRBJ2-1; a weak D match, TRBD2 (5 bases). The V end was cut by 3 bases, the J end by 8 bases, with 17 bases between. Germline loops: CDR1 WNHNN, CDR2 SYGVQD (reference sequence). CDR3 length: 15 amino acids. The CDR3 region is CASSDHVREFDEQFF. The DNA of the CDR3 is TGCGCCAGCAGTGACCATGTACGGGAATTCGATGAGCAGTTCTTC.

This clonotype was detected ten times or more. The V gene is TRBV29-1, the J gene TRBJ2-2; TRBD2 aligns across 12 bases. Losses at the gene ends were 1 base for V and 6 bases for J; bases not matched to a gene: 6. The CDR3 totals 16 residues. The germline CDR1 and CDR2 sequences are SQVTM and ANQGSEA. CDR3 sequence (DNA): TGCAGCGTTGAAGGTTCTAGCGGGAGGGCCCCCGGGGAGCTGTTTTTT. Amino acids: CSVEGSSGRAPGELFF.

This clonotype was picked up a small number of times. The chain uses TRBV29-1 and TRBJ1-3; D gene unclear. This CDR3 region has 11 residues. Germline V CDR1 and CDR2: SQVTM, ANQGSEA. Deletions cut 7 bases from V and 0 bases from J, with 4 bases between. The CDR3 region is CSGDSGNTIYF. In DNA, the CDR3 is TGCAGCGGCGACTCTGGAAACACCATATATTTT.

This chain's CDR3 is CASSVAASGGLQETQYF. In nucleotides, the CDR3 is TGTGCCAGCAGCGTAGCGGCTAGCGGGGGGTTACAAGAGACCCAGTACTTC. This rearrangement joins TRBV9 to TRBJ2-5; 11 bases map to TRBD2. V lost 0 bases and J lost 2; bases outside the gene matches: 6. This CDR3 is built from 17 residues. The V gene's germline CDR1 is SGDLS and CDR2 YYNGEE.

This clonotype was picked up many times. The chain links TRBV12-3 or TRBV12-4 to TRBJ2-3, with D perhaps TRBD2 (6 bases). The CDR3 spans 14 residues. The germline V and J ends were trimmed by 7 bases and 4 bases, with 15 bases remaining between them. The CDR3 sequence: CASTWGGIADTQYF. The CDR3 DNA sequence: TGTGCCAGCACCTGGGGAGGCATCGCAGATACGCAGTATTTT.

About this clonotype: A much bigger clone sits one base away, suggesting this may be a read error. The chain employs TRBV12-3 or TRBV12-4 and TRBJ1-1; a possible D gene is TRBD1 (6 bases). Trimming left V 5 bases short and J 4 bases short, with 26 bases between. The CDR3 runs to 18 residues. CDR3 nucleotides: TGTGCCAGCAGTCGCACGACAGGTGCGATACTTTTCACCACTGAAGCTTTCTTT. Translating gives CASSRTTGAILFTTEAFF.

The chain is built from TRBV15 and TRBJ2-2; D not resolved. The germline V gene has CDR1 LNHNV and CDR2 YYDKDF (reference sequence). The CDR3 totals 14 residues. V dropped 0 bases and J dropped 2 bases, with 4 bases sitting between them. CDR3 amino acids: CATSRETNTGELFF. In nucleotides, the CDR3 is TGTGCCACCAGCAGAGAGACTAACACCGGGGAGCTGTTTTTT. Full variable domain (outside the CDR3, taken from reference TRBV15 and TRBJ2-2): DAMVIQNPRYQVTQFGKPVTLSCSQTLNHNVMYWYQQKSSQAPKLLFHYYDKDFNNEADTPDNFQSRRPNTSFCFLDIRSPGLGDTAMYLCATSRETNTGELFFGEGSRLTVL.

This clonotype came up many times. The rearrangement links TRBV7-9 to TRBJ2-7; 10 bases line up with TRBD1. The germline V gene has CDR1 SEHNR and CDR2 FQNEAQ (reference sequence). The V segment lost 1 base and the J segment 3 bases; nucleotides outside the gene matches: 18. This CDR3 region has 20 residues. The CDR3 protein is CASSLGWVETGGVNVYEQYF. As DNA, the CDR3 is TGTGCCAGCAGCTTAGGCTGGGTCGAGACAGGGGGCGTTAACGTCTACGAGCAGTACTTC.

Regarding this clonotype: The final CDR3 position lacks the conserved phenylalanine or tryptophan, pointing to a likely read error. CDR3: CASSYSRGYTEAFL. The CDR3 nucleotides read TGTGCCAGCAGTTACTCGCGGGGCTACACTGAAGCTTTCCTT. J is TRBJ1-1 and V is TRBV6-5, with a possible D match to TRBD1 (5 bases). The V end was cut by 0 bases, the J end by 3 bases, with 8 bases between. There are 14 residues in the CDR3. Germline CDR1 reads MNHEY; CDR2 reads SVGAGI.

The CDR3 here is CASREGGWEAFF. The CDR3 DNA reads TGTGCCAGTAGGGAAGGAGGGTGGGAAGCTTTCTTT. This chain uses TRBV19 with TRBJ1-1; D is uncertain. This CDR3 has 12 amino acids. V lost 6 bases, J lost 8 bases, and 13 bases lay in between. In germline, CDR1 is LNHDA, CDR2 SQIVND (reference sequence).

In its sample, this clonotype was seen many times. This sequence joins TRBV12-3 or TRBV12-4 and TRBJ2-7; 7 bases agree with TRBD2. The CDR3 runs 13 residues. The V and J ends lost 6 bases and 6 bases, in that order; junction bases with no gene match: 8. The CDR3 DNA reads TGTGCCAGCAGCCGAGGACTAGGAGGCGAGCAGTACTTC. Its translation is CASSRGLGGEQYF.

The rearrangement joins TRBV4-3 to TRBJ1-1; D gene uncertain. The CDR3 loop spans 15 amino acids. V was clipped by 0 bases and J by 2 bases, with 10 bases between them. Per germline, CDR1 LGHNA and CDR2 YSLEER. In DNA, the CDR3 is TGCGCCAGCAGCCAAGAAGCGGGGATAAACACTGAAGCTTTCTTT. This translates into CASSQEAGINTEAFF.

The DNA for the CDR3 is TGTGCCAGCAGTGAAAGGGGTCAGGGGGCGATCGCCTACAATGAGCAGTTCTTC. This gives the protein CASSERGQGAIAYNEQFF. V and J are TRBV2 and TRBJ2-1, with 8 bases that match TRBD1. The V gene's germline CDR1 is SNHLY and CDR2 FYNNEI. The V and J ends lost 2 bases and 2 bases, in that order; junction bases with no gene match: 11. This CDR3 has 18 amino acids.

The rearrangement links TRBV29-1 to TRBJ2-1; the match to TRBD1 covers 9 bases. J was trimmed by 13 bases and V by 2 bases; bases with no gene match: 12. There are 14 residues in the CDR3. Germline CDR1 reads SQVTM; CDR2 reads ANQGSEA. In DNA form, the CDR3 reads TGCAGCGTTGAACCTTTGGGACAGGGAATGTTACAGTTCTTC. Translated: CSVEPLGQGMLQFF.